This is a list of T cell receptor beta chains from one sample in a study of blood T cell repertoires in COVID-19. The table came from immunoSEQ multiplex PCR; TCRdb's copy has only in-frame clones and leaves some out. The sample has roughly 250,000 clones; around nine tenths are singletons. The sequencing input was peripheral blood. The source of these receptors is a woman aged 40-49 years who had recovered from COVID-19. The CDR3 runs from the conserved cysteine through the conserved F or W. The order of the fields is D gene, clone size, V gene, J gene, CDR3 protein, CDR3 DNA. The D gene is left open where the match is weak. Size is stated for part of the rows, as once, few or many counts, or as a class when the clone is expanded.

d_call: NA; clone_size: once; v_call: TRBV9; j_call: TRBJ1-2; cdr3_aa: CASSNRQAANYGYTF; cdr3_nt: TGTGCCAGCAGCAACCGACAGGCAGCTAACTATGGCTACACCTTC
d_call: NA; clone_size: once; v_call: TRBV6-2/TRBV6-3; j_call: TRBJ2-3; cdr3_aa: CASSLIPGLPTDTQYF; cdr3_nt: TGTGCCAGCAGTTTAATCCCGGGACTCCCCACAGATACGCAGTATTTT
d_call: NA; clone_size: once; v_call: TRBV6-5; j_call: TRBJ1-2; cdr3_aa: CASSYAGLQGYTF; cdr3_nt: TGTGCCAGCAGTTACGCGGGCCTCCAAGGCTACACCTTC
d_call: TRBD1; clone_size: NA; v_call: TRBV6-5; j_call: TRBJ1-2; cdr3_aa: CASSYSRRQGADGYTF; cdr3_nt: TGTGCCAGCAGTTACTCGCGACGACAGGGGGCGGATGGCTACACCTTC
d_call: NA; clone_size: NA; v_call: TRBV21-1; j_call: TRBJ2-2; cdr3_aa: CASSKGRAGADTGELFF; cdr3_nt: TGTGCCAGCAGCAAAGGGAGAGCGGGAGCGGACACCGGGGAGCTGTTTTTT
d_call: TRBD1; clone_size: NA; v_call: TRBV2; j_call: TRBJ2-2; cdr3_aa: CAVLRWTGDSTGELFF; cdr3_nt: TGTGCCGTACTCAGGTGGACAGGGGATTCCACCGGGGAGCTGTTTTTT
d_call: TRBD2; clone_size: once; v_call: TRBV10-3; j_call: TRBJ2-1; cdr3_aa: CAISGTSGNSYNEQFF; cdr3_nt: TGTGCCATCAGTGGGACTAGCGGGAACTCCTACAATGAGCAGTTCTTC
d_call: NA; clone_size: NA; v_call: TRBV12-3/TRBV12-4; j_call: TRBJ2-3; cdr3_aa: CASSSRSDTQYF; cdr3_nt: TGTGCCAGCAGTTCTAGATCAGATACGCAGTATTTT
d_call: NA; clone_size: NA; v_call: TRBV5-8; j_call: TRBJ1-4; cdr3_aa: CASSTGRGTDEKLFF; cdr3_nt: TGTGCCAGCAGCACGGGGCGGGGGACGGATGAAAAACTGTTTTTT
d_call: NA; clone_size: NA; v_call: TRBV5-5; j_call: TRBJ1-4; cdr3_aa: CASSLSAGGATNEKLFF; cdr3_nt: TGTGCCAGCAGCTTGTCGGCAGGAGGAGCAACTAATGAAAAACTGTTTTTT
d_call: TRBD1; clone_size: NA; v_call: TRBV19; j_call: TRBJ1-3; cdr3_aa: CASSTTGGRGNTIYF; cdr3_nt: TGTGCCAGTAGTACCACAGGGGGCAGAGGGAACACCATATATTTT
d_call: TRBD2; clone_size: once; v_call: TRBV7-8; j_call: TRBJ2-7; cdr3_aa: CASSFSSGSAHEQYF; cdr3_nt: TGTGCCAGCAGCTTTTCTAGCGGGAGCGCCCACGAGCAGTACTTC
d_call: NA; clone_size: NA; v_call: TRBV5-6; j_call: TRBJ1-3; cdr3_aa: CASSIDRSGNTIYF; cdr3_nt: TGTGCCAGCAGCATTGACAGATCCGGAAACACCATATATTTT
d_call: NA; clone_size: NA; v_call: TRBV28; j_call: TRBJ1-2; cdr3_aa: CASSPPAGGLYGYTF; cdr3_nt: TGTGCCAGCAGCCCCCCAGCCGGGGGGCTATATGGCTACACCTTC
d_call: TRBD2; clone_size: NA; v_call: TRBV6-6; j_call: TRBJ2-6; cdr3_aa: CASSRDYPSANVLTF; cdr3_nt: TGTGCCAGCAGTCGGGACTACCCTTCAGCCAACGTCCTGACTTTC
d_call: TRBD1; clone_size: NA; v_call: TRBV5-4; j_call: TRBJ1-2; cdr3_aa: CASSLGAAGGINYGYTF; cdr3_nt: TGTGCCAGCAGCTTGGGAGCTGCAGGGGGCATCAACTATGGCTACACCTTC
d_call: TRBD2; clone_size: NA; v_call: TRBV5-4; j_call: TRBJ2-7; cdr3_aa: CASSLGTSGRNPLEQYF; cdr3_nt: TGTGCCAGCAGCTTGGGGACTAGCGGTCGTAACCCTCTCGAGCAGTACTTC
d_call: TRBD2; clone_size: NA; v_call: TRBV4-3; j_call: TRBJ2-3; cdr3_aa: CASSPGAGGDTDTQYF; cdr3_nt: TGCGCCAGCAGCCCGGGAGCGGGGGGGGACACAGATACGCAGTATTTT
d_call: NA; clone_size: NA; v_call: TRBV7-3; j_call: TRBJ2-5; cdr3_aa: CASSLLGGQETQYF; cdr3_nt: TGTGCCAGCAGCTTATTGGGGGGCCAAGAGACCCAGTACTTC
d_call: NA; clone_size: NA; v_call: TRBV11-1; j_call: TRBJ2-7; cdr3_aa: CASSPEGQGRHEQYF; cdr3_nt: TGTGCCAGCAGCCCCGAAGGGCAGGGCCGCCACGAGCAGTACTTC
d_call: NA; clone_size: NA; v_call: TRBV4-1; j_call: TRBJ2-7; cdr3_aa: CASSQAFSYEQYF; cdr3_nt: TGCGCCAGCAGCCAGGCCTTTTCCTACGAGCAGTACTTC
d_call: NA; clone_size: NA; v_call: TRBV28; j_call: TRBJ1-2; cdr3_aa: CAIFEGESGYTF; cdr3_nt: TGTGCTATCTTCGAGGGGGAGAGCGGCTACACCTTC
d_call: NA; clone_size: NA; v_call: TRBV9; j_call: TRBJ1-6; cdr3_aa: CASSVGYKGTPLHF; cdr3_nt: TGTGCCAGCAGCGTAGGGTACAAGGGGACACCCCTCCACTTT
d_call: NA; clone_size: NA; v_call: TRBV4-3; j_call: TRBJ1-3; cdr3_aa: CASSQDTDGIYSGNTIYF; cdr3_nt: TGCGCCAGCAGCCAAGATACGGACGGGATTTACTCTGGAAACACCATATATTTT
d_call: TRBD1; clone_size: NA; v_call: TRBV10-3; j_call: TRBJ2-7; cdr3_aa: CAISTGQTATYEQYF; cdr3_nt: TGTGCCATCAGTACGGGACAGACCGCTACCTACGAGCAGTACTTC
d_call: TRBD1; clone_size: few; v_call: TRBV5-5; j_call: TRBJ2-2; cdr3_aa: CASSLATGSGELFF; cdr3_nt: TGTGCCAGCAGCTTGGCGACAGGGTCCGGGGAGCTGTTTTTT
d_call: TRBD2; clone_size: once; v_call: TRBV5-1; j_call: TRBJ2-7; cdr3_aa: CASSLGTSGGPYEQYF; cdr3_nt: TGCGCCAGCAGCTTGGGGACTAGCGGGGGGCCCTACGAGCAGTACTTC
d_call: TRBD1; clone_size: NA; v_call: TRBV24-1; j_call: TRBJ1-2; cdr3_aa: CATSGTGGNYGYTF; cdr3_nt: TGTGCCACCAGTGGGACAGGGGGGAACTATGGCTACACCTTC
d_call: TRBD1; clone_size: once; v_call: TRBV6-6; j_call: TRBJ1-5; cdr3_aa: CASSSNPGQGRQPQHF; cdr3_nt: TGTGCCAGCAGTTCCAACCCGGGACAGGGCCGGCAGCCCCAGCATTTT
d_call: TRBD2; clone_size: NA; v_call: TRBV18; j_call: TRBJ2-5; cdr3_aa: CASSPSGGQETQYF; cdr3_nt: TGTGCCAGCTCACCGAGCGGGGGGCAAGAGACCCAGTACTTC
d_call: TRBD2; clone_size: NA; v_call: TRBV11-3; j_call: TRBJ2-3; cdr3_aa: CASSEVAGAPDTQYF; cdr3_nt: TGTGCCAGCAGCGAGGTGGCGGGAGCACCAGATACGCAGTATTTT
d_call: NA; clone_size: NA; v_call: TRBV7-9; j_call: TRBJ2-1; cdr3_aa: CASSLPRWSSYNEQFF; cdr3_nt: TGTGCCAGCAGCTTGCCACGGTGGAGCTCCTACAATGAGCAGTTCTTC
d_call: NA; clone_size: NA; v_call: TRBV20-1; j_call: TRBJ2-3; cdr3_aa: CSASHLPGTDTQYF; cdr3_nt: TGCAGTGCTAGTCACCTACCGGGCACAGATACGCAGTATTTT